The entry below gives a single T cell receptor beta chain sequence along with its context. The antigen is undetermined. This sample was taken from a study of cytomegalovirus exposure and HLA in healthy donors. Study-wide background: According to later analysis, the same platform produced the approximately 120 validation and 666 first-cohort repertoires. Study-level points and caveats: For cytomegalovirus status, the classifier reportedly gave diagnoses with high specificity and sensitivity. In vitro assays verified that three CMV-associated chains recognized CMV antigens specifically. TCR sequences were mostly rare, though some public TCRs occurred in many donors.

V was pared by 7 bases and J by 1 base, with 19 bases between. The length of the CDR3 is 16 residues. CDR1 and CDR2 (germline): MDHEN, SYDVKM. The method was immunoSEQ multiplex PCR; TCRdb's version includes in-frame clones alone and lacks a portion of them. The table records around 350,000 clones, 86% of them present only once. Sequencing input: PBMCs. The chain is built from TRBV28 and TRBJ1-1; no definite D call. This TCR came from a woman aged 18-29 years in good health and CMV-seronegative. This CDR3 reads CASNRPKLPGNTEAFF. The DNA of the CDR3 is TGTGCCAGCAATCGGCCTAAACTACCGGGGAACACTGAAGCTTTCTTT. Together with reference TRBV28 and TRBJ1-1, the CDR3 gives the full variable domain: DVKVTQSSRYLVKRTGEKVFLECVQDMDHENMFWYRQDPGLGLRLIYFSYDVKMKEKGDIPEGYSVSREKKERFSLILESASTNQTSMYLCASNRPKLPGNTEAFFGQGTRLTVV.